These T cell receptor beta chains were read from a single sample in a study of T cells after yellow fever vaccination. TCRdb reprocessed the 5' RACE reads via MiXCR and lists one record per CDR3 protein. The sample shows hundreds of thousands of distinct CDR3 sequences, about 13% of them seen only once. The specimen was PBMCs, collected on the day of the yellow fever booster vaccination. Receptors were obtained from a man between 25 and 39 years old who received the YFV17D yellow fever vaccine. CDR3s leave out the opening cysteine and the closing phenylalanine or tryptophan. D genes are given only for firm matches.

len	v_gene	j_gene	d_gene	CDR3aa
13	TRBV20-1	TRBJ2-3	NA	SVPRSAITTDTQY
19	TRBV27	TRBJ2-7	TRBD1	ASSLSGQGYSKQTDTYEQY
14	TRBV5-5	TRBJ2-5	TRBD2	ASSLSSGSLGETQY
9	TRBV5-5	TRBJ1-2	NA	ASSILYGYT
12	TRBV10-3	TRBJ2-7	NA	AISEGTFGYEQY
15	TRBV14	TRBJ2-5	TRBD2	ASSQHLRLAGVETQY
13	TRBV10-2	TRBJ2-2	NA	ASSASAVNTGELF
10	TRBV27	TRBJ1-1	TRBD1	ASRTGQGVAF
13	TRBV30	TRBJ2-1	TRBD2	AWLRLAGGPNEQF
10	TRBV4-2	TRBJ1-1	NA	ASSNTYTEAF
11	TRBV15	TRBJ2-5	TRBD2	ATSREGLSGKD
15	TRBV7-2	TRBJ2-1	TRBD2	ASSPREGTSYVHEQF
13	TRBV9	TRBJ2-7	NA	ASSPPSGLLGEQY
12	TRBV2	TRBJ2-5	NA	ASMVTGSPETQY
13	TRBV4-3	TRBJ2-3	NA	ASSQKRGAADTQY
12	TRBV6-5	TRBJ2-7	NA	ASSYSPTADEQY
12	TRBV5-1	TRBJ2-7	TRBD1	ASSGGQGMNEQY
12	TRBV29-1	TRBJ2-5	NA	SVDAASMGETQY